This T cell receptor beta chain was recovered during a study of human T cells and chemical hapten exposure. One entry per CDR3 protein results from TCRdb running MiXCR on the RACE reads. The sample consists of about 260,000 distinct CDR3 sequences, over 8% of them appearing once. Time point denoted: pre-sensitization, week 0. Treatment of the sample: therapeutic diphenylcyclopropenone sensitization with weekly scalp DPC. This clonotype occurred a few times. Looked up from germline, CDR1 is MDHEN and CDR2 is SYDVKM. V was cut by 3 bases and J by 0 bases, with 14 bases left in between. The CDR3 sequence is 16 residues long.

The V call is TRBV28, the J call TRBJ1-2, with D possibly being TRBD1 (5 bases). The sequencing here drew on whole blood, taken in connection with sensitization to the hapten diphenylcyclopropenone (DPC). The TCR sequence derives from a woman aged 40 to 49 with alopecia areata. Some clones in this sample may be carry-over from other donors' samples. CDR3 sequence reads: CASSFSWDGTNYGYTF. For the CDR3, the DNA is TGTGCCAGCAGTTTTAGTTGGGACGGCACTAACTATGGCTACACCTTC.